Sequencing of this T cell receptor beta chain was carried out in a study of shared clonotypes between healthy human individuals (dated by TCRdb to the early 2020s). For the wider study: The cohort comprised a couple of women and a few men aged 18 to 49 years. Blood TCR repertoires of five healthy adults were deeply sequenced to estimate repertoire size and the extent of clonotype sharing between individuals. Per donor, leukapheresis produced somewhere between about 0.94 and 10 billion PBMCs. For each donor, CD4 naive and CD4 memory were each run on three plates, CD8 naive on two plates, and CD8 memory on one plate. Libraries were prepared and TCR repertoires were sequenced by different laboratories using diverse techniques, in order to increase sequencing depth and limit assay-specific biases. Beyond this particular receptor, the publication reports: Compared with non-shared clonotypes, the clonotypes found in all four sorted-subset donors had higher generation probabilities. Even with the large sequencing depth, rarefaction of the sorted-subset datasets indicated that sequencing was incomplete. The small number of donors limited the genetic and exposure-history diversity represented. Larger estimated clonotype richness was generally found for naive subsets than for memory subsets. Pairwise subsampling indicated that sequencing depth was expected to affect the degree of clonotype sharing among donors. Sampling was restricted to blood, and TCR repertoires in tissue are likely to differ from TCR repertoires in blood. About 5% of naive CD4, 3.5% of naive CD8, about 2.4% of memory CD4, and about 0.4% of memory CD8 clonotypes were shared across several donors.

Using the deep immunoSEQ assay, TCR CDR3 regions were amplified from genomic DNA by multiplex PCR. For each cell subset, the extracted genomic DNA was distributed evenly across all wells of several immunoSEQ 96-well plates, and each plate served as one replicate. For sorted subsets, each replicate PCR was loaded with roughly 200 ng genomic DNA, equivalent to about 30,000 T cell genomes. The purified libraries were quantified using a Qubit 3.0 fluorometer, sized with a Bioanalyzer 2100, and then quantified again using the KAPA Library Quantification kit. A separate single-read 150-cycle Illumina NextSeq 550 flow cell was used to sequence each immunoSEQ 96-well plate. Per the source publication's procedure: Because the immunoSEQ output included only junctional sequences and no quality scores, the filtering could not be the same as the filtering used for full-length reads. Sequences were annotated with PyIR, a Python wrapper for IgBLAST v1.9, using IMGT germline references to assign V/J genes and CDR3. Reads were filtered out if the reads had weak V/J assignments (E-value above 1e-6), no CDR3, stop codons, out-of-frame junctions, or ambiguous translated residues. A V3J clonotype was defined by an identical inferred V gene, J gene, and CDR3 amino acid sequence. Percentage overlap between repertoires was calculated by dividing the number of shared unique clonotypes by the size of the smaller repertoire. Richness of each repertoire was evaluated using RTK rarefaction, the Chao1 estimator, and Recon v2.1 estimates of unobserved clonotypes. OLGA was used to compute generation probabilities for all TCRbeta clonotypes that the gDNA method yielded from a few donors. Entries here come from immuneACCESS through TCRdb and include only in-frame sequences with V and J called. Some clones fail to appear in such tables; in the studies checked, an unresolved V gene covers under half of the shortfall, and the cause of the remainder is unknown. That table gives V, J and clone size, and the DNA gave D and trimming. In this sample the table shows some 200,000 clones, 90% to 95% of which occur a single time. Of the sample, 0.067% falls within the top ten clones.

Donors were healthy HIV-negative adults with no recently reported acute infections or vaccinations. Every donor was a Caucasian adult living in Nashville, Tennessee, USA. CD4+ T cells were enriched by magnetic negative selection, after which naive cells were positively selected on CD45RA and the negative fraction was taken as the memory subset. Blood was collected by leukapheresis, and PBMCs were isolated by Ficoll-Histopaque density gradient centrifugation and then cryopreserved in liquid nitrogen vapor phase. Purity and quantity of every magnetically sorted T cell population were checked by analytical flow cytometry. Each sorted fraction had its genomic DNA isolated and then quantified by UV absorbance on a Nanodrop 2000c. To note about this clone: No cognate antigen has been identified for it. Per-base qualities were not stored, and no clone one base away is much larger.

The germline V gene supplies CDR1 SGHVS and CDR2 FNYEAQ. Taken from cysteine to phenylalanine, the CDR3 has 16 residues. Just the 48-base CDR3 DNA is kept, in frame starting at base 1. After removal of 4 bases from V and 0 bases from J, the junction retains 1 base not matched to a gene. This receptor was identified in a woman in her thirties in good health. The rearranged segments are TRBV7-6 and TRBJ2-2; TRBD2 aligns with 11 central bases. The specimen was naive CD4+ T cells sorted from blood. Sample cell subset or site, as interpreted from the label and publication: CD45RA+ positively selected. The CDR3 sequence is CASSSLAGANTGELFF. The bases are TGTGCCAGCAGCTCACTAGCGGGAGCGAACACCGGGGAGCTGTTTTTT.